This is a list of T cell receptor beta chains from one sample in a study. TCRdb analysed the 5' RACE reads with MiXCR anew, one entry per CDR3 protein. In the table there are about 32,000 distinct CDR3 sequences, around 22% of which are singletons. The sequenced material came from memory CD4+ T cells sorted from blood. These receptors were taken from a female donor with breast cancer. CDR3s include the opening cysteine and the closing phenylalanine or tryptophan.

j_gene,len,v_gene,CDR3aa
TRBJ2-5,14,TRBV6-2/TRBV6-3,CASSPLQGLATQYF
TRBJ2-1,15,TRBV20-1,CSARDVRASGNEQFF
TRBJ2-7,15,TRBV15,CATSRDRQGAGEQYF
TRBJ2-7,13,TRBV28,CASDPGQLYEQYF
TRBJ2-1,15,TRBV9,CAGSATSARGYEQFF
TRBJ1-5,15,TRBV6-5,CASKVSGTSNRPQRF
TRBJ1-5,13,TRBV4-1,CASRGTGNQPQHF
TRBJ2-7,22,TRBV9,CASSVVGQETQYAAGAGDEQYF
TRBJ2-7,14,TRBV12-3/TRBV12-4,CASSPGRATYEQYF
TRBJ2-3,14,TRBV18,CASSPWPATDTQYF
TRBJ2-1,13,TRBV7-9,CASSSSLVDEQFF
TRBJ2-7,12,TRBV7-9,CASSSVENEQYF
TRBJ2-3,15,TRBV27,CATAGLAGPTDTQYF
TRBJ2-1,16,TRBV5-1,CASSPAGTFSYNEQFF
TRBJ2-7,13,TRBV7-6,CASSLGALYEQYF
TRBJ1-2,13,TRBV12-3/TRBV12-4,CASSLWVGGGYTF
TRBJ2-1,11,TRBV10-3,CAISVGAEQFF
TRBJ1-3,16,TRBV6-2/TRBV6-3,CASSNRQDLSGNTIYF
TRBJ2-7,13,TRBV15,CATGGGEEYEQYF
TRBJ2-7,9,TRBV11-3,CASWSGQYF
TRBJ2-7,13,TRBV27,CASSLVGAYEQYF
TRBJ1-4,15,TRBV6-5,CASSAGTPTNEKLFF
TRBJ2-7,11,TRBV25-1,CASSGMDEQYF